This T cell receptor (beta chain) was sequenced for a study of spatial heterogeneity in lung cancer. This clonotype was counted only a few times. Carried by each TCR cDNA molecule was a unique molecular identifier. Using its own MiXCR run on the 5' RACE reads, TCRdb lists one record per CDR3 protein. The table includes roughly 70,000 distinct CDR3 sequences, about 9.5% detected once. Noted time point: blood at routine non-recurrence follow-up after resection. This CDR3 is 14 amino acids long. Germline trimming cut 7 bases from V and 9 bases from J; bases unmatched to any gene: 8. From germline, CDR1 is MGHDK and CDR2 SYGVNS.

The sequences come from PBMCs, collected at follow-up. This receptor was obtained from a female donor with early-stage non-small cell lung cancer. This chain links TRBV25-1 with TRBJ1-6; TRBD1 matches 8 bases. The CDR3 DNA reads TGTGCCAGCACCCAGACAGGGGAAGGTTCACCCCTCCACTTT. Amino acid sequence: CASTQTGEGSPLHF.